The rows below give T cell receptor beta chains drawn from one sample of a study of blood T cells in healthy people across ages. TCRdb reanalysed the 5' RACE reads using MiXCR and keeps one entry per CDR3 protein. The table records under 1,000,000 distinct CDR3 sequences, 35% to 50% of them present only once. Source material: blood. The receptors were gathered from a man older than 75 in good health. The CDR3 runs from the conserved cysteine through the conserved F or W. Fields, in order: J gene, clone size, D gene, V gene, CDR3 DNA, CDR3 protein. D genes are given only for firm matches. Where a row states a size, it is once, few, many or the class of an expanded clone; other rows omit it.

TRBJ2-1 NA NA TRBV24-1 TGTGCCACCAGTGATAGACTAGGAGAGCAGTTCTTC CATSDRLGEQFF
TRBJ2-5 many TRBD2 TRBV10-3 TGTGCCATCAGGGGGACTAGCGGGGGAACCTTACAAGAGACCCAGTACTTC CAIRGTSGGTLQETQYF
TRBJ2-7 few TRBD2 TRBV10-3 TGTGCCATCAGTGCCGGGACTAGCAGCAATGAGCAGTACTTC CAISAGTSSNEQYF
TRBJ2-4 few TRBD2 TRBV20-1 TGCAGTGCGCCTAGCGCACTAGCGGGAGGATTTAACATTCAGTACTTC CSAPSALAGGFNIQYF
TRBJ1-1 NA NA TRBV7-6 TGTGCCAGCAGCTCTGAGCCAGGGTACACTGAAGCTTTCTTT CASSSEPGYTEAFF
TRBJ1-2 many NA TRBV20-1 TGCAGTGCTAGAGATGAGGAGAGGGGTGGCTACACCTTC CSARDEERGGYTF
TRBJ1-3 NA NA TRBV7-8 TGTGCCAGCACCAACCCCTCTGGAAACACCATATATTTT CASTNPSGNTIYF
TRBJ2-6 few TRBD1 TRBV4-1 TGCGCCAGCAGCCCGACAGGGTACTCTGGGGCCAACGTCCTGACTTTC CASSPTGYSGANVLTF
TRBJ2-7 NA NA TRBV27 TGTGCCAGCAACCCTCGGGAGAAGGCCTTCCACGAGCAGTACTTC CASNPREKAFHEQYF
TRBJ2-7 NA NA TRBV5-6 TGTGCCAGCAGCTTGGCGACAGAGGGGATCTACGAGCAGTACTTC CASSLATEGIYEQYF
TRBJ1-2 many NA TRBV5-1 TGCGCCAGCAGCAGGGGGGCTTCTGACGGCTACACCTTC CASSRGASDGYTF
TRBJ2-3 few TRBD2 TRBV4-1 TGCGCCAGCAGCCAAGGGCTAGCGGGAGGGACAAGCACAGATACGCAGTATTTT CASSQGLAGGTSTDTQYF
TRBJ1-2 NA NA TRBV27 TGTGCCAGCAGGGGGTCGGGGGGCAACTATGGCTACACCTTC CASRGSGGNYGYTF
TRBJ1-5 NA TRBD1 TRBV20-1 TGCAGTGTTAGAGATGGGACAGGGGGAGGAGGCAATCAGCCCCAGCATTTT CSVRDGTGGGGNQPQHF